This TCR beta chain was identified in a study of CD8+ T cells in alopecia areata. General study results and limits: Shared TCR sequences were less clear between patients than in mice, possibly partly from HLA diversity. Clonality was higher in lesional than normal scalp, especially in alopecia totalis/universalis.

cDNA prepared by RNA extraction and subsequent reverse transcription served as the template for sequencing. Sequenced by immunoSEQ multiplex PCR; TCRdb stores in-frame clones only, minus some. The data contain 100,000 to 130,000 clones, 45% to 60% of them singletons. V was clipped by 5 bases and J by 4 bases, with 8 bases between them. Germline values: CDR1 SQVTM, CDR2 ANQGSEA. This CDR3 contains 11 residues. Sampling of alopecia areata patients yielded lesional scalp punch biopsies as well as peripheral blood. As concerns this clone: Antigen: not known.

V gene TRBV29-1 combines with J gene TRBJ1-2, with D possibly matching TRBD1 (6 bases). Sequenced input: NKG2D-low CD8+ T cells sorted from blood. The sequence derives from a human donor with alopecia areata. CDR3 residues: CSVTDSYGYTF. The CDR3, as DNA: TGCAGCGTTACGGACAGCTATGGCTACACCTTC.